The rows below give T cell receptor beta chains drawn from one sample of a study of blood T cell repertoires in COVID-19. Using immunoSEQ multiplex PCR, the repertoire was profiled, and TCRdb retains in-frame clones only, with some absent. The sample lists about 130,000 clones, around nine tenths occurring once. Sequences were obtained from peripheral blood. These receptor sequences come from a man between 60 and 75 years old with COVID-19, enrolled during active disease. Both conserved end residues are part of each CDR3. Each record gives: V gene, D gene, clone size, J gene, CDR3 protein, CDR3 DNA. A D gene is named only where the DNA matches it firmly. Clone size, where shown, is once, few, many, or a class for clones that have expanded.

v_gene: TRBV10-3
d_gene: TRBD1
abundance: .
j_gene: TRBJ2-2
CDR3aa: CAISSDRSTGELFF
CDR3nt: TGTGCCATCAGCTCGGACAGGTCCACCGGGGAGCTGTTTTTT

v_gene: TRBV7-2
d_gene: .
abundance: .
j_gene: TRBJ2-7
CDR3aa: CASRLRGRGHEQYF
CDR3nt: TGTGCCAGCCGCCTGCGCGGCAGGGGCCACGAGCAGTACTTC

v_gene: TRBV3-1/TRBV3-2
d_gene: .
abundance: .
j_gene: TRBJ1-1
CDR3aa: CASSQDLRAQAFF
CDR3nt: TGTGCCAGCAGCCAAGATCTCAGGGCCCAAGCTTTCTTT

v_gene: TRBV7-6
d_gene: .
abundance: .
j_gene: TRBJ1-6
CDR3aa: CASSLEVGGGSGNSPLHF
CDR3nt: TGTGCCAGCAGCTTAGAGGTTGGGGGGGGAAGCGGTAATTCACCCCTCCACTTT

v_gene: TRBV5-1
d_gene: .
abundance: few
j_gene: TRBJ1-2
CDR3aa: CASSLGRLGNYGYTF
CDR3nt: TGCGCCAGCAGCTTGGGCCGGCTCGGGAATTATGGCTACACCTTC

v_gene: TRBV3-1/TRBV3-2
d_gene: TRBD1
abundance: .
j_gene: TRBJ2-3
CDR3aa: CASSQQGAVTDTQYF
CDR3nt: TGTGCCAGCAGCCAACAGGGGGCGGTCACAGATACGCAGTATTTT

v_gene: TRBV25-1
d_gene: .
abundance: .
j_gene: TRBJ1-6
CDR3aa: CASSELGGALPLHF
CDR3nt: TGTGCCAGCAGTGAATTGGGGGGAGCTCTGCCCCTCCACTTT

v_gene: TRBV7-8
d_gene: TRBD1
abundance: .
j_gene: TRBJ1-2
CDR3aa: CASSSGQLYGYTF
CDR3nt: TGTGCCAGCAGCTCGGGACAGCTCTATGGCTACACCTTC

v_gene: TRBV6-2/TRBV6-3
d_gene: .
abundance: .
j_gene: TRBJ1-6
CDR3aa: CASSYGQAYNSPLHF
CDR3nt: TGTGCCAGCAGTTATGGGCAGGCCTATAATTCACCCCTCCACTTT

v_gene: TRBV6-5
d_gene: .
abundance: once
j_gene: TRBJ1-1
CDR3aa: CASSSRQYTEAFF
CDR3nt: TGTGCCAGCAGTTCCCGACAGTACACTGAAGCTTTCTTT

v_gene: TRBV6-5
d_gene: TRBD1
abundance: .
j_gene: TRBJ1-2
CDR3aa: CASSFMRGQVNYGYTF
CDR3nt: TGTGCCAGCAGTTTTATGAGGGGACAGGTTAACTATGGCTACACCTTC

v_gene: TRBV6-5
d_gene: .
abundance: .
j_gene: TRBJ1-6
CDR3aa: CASSYGTSPLHF
CDR3nt: TGTGCCAGCAGTTACGGCACCTCACCCCTCCACTTT

v_gene: TRBV10-2
d_gene: TRBD2
abundance: .
j_gene: TRBJ2-7
CDR3aa: CASSDGGGTYEQYF
CDR3nt: TGCGCCAGCAGTGACGGGGGGGGAACCTACGAGCAGTACTTC

v_gene: TRBV5-4
d_gene: TRBD2
abundance: .
j_gene: TRBJ2-3
CDR3aa: CASSPRTSGADTQYF
CDR3nt: TGTGCCAGCAGCCCCCGGACTAGCGGGGCAGATACGCAGTATTTT

v_gene: TRBV27
d_gene: TRBD1
abundance: .
j_gene: TRBJ2-7
CDR3aa: CASSSQGASYEQYF
CDR3nt: TGTGCCAGCAGTTCACAGGGGGCATCTTACGAGCAGTACTTC

v_gene: TRBV5-1
d_gene: TRBD1
abundance: .
j_gene: TRBJ2-7
CDR3aa: CASSDDRAEQYF
CDR3nt: TGCGCCAGCAGCGATGACAGGGCCGAGCAGTACTTC

v_gene: TRBV30
d_gene: .
abundance: .
j_gene: TRBJ1-4
CDR3aa: CAWSVGGAYEKLFF
CDR3nt: TGTGCCTGGAGTGTAGGAGGAGCGTATGAAAAACTGTTTTTT

v_gene: TRBV11-2
d_gene: .
abundance: .
j_gene: TRBJ1-2
CDR3aa: CASSLEGAEGYTF
CDR3nt: TGTGCCAGCAGCTTAGAAGGGGCTGAGGGCTACACCTTC

v_gene: TRBV19
d_gene: TRBD2
abundance: .
j_gene: TRBJ2-7
CDR3aa: CASSSTSWYEQYF
CDR3nt: TGTGCCAGTAGTTCGACTAGCTGGTACGAGCAGTACTTC

v_gene: TRBV7-9
d_gene: .
abundance: once
j_gene: TRBJ2-7
CDR3aa: CASSPSPVPYEQYF
CDR3nt: TGTGCCAGCAGCCCTTCTCCGGTCCCCTACGAGCAGTACTTC

v_gene: TRBV18
d_gene: .
abundance: .
j_gene: TRBJ2-1
CDR3aa: CASSPMYNEQFF
CDR3nt: TGTGCCAGCTCACCCATGTACAATGAGCAGTTCTTC

v_gene: TRBV5-1
d_gene: TRBD1
abundance: few
j_gene: TRBJ1-4
CDR3aa: CASSTGQGATTNEKLFF
CDR3nt: TGCGCCAGCAGCACCGGACAGGGGGCTACAACTAATGAAAAACTGTTTTTT

v_gene: TRBV4-3
d_gene: .
abundance: .
j_gene: TRBJ1-5
CDR3aa: CASSQVGECSNQPQHF
CDR3nt: TGCGCCAGCAGCCAAGTCGGGGAATGTAGCAATCAGCCCCAGCATTTT

v_gene: TRBV6-5
d_gene: .
abundance: .
j_gene: TRBJ1-1
CDR3aa: CASSGRAGFDTEAFF
CDR3nt: TGTGCCAGCAGCGGAAGGGCGGGCTTCGACACTGAAGCTTTCTTT

v_gene: TRBV2
d_gene: .
abundance: once
j_gene: TRBJ1-2
CDR3aa: CASNTQGNYGYTF
CDR3nt: TGTGCCAGCAACACACAGGGTAACTATGGCTACACCTTC

v_gene: TRBV3-1/TRBV3-2
d_gene: TRBD1
abundance: .
j_gene: TRBJ1-1
CDR3aa: CASSQVFPGGDRMDTEAFF
CDR3nt: TGTGCCAGCAGCCAAGTTTTCCCAGGGGGCGATAGAATGGACACTGAAGCTTTCTTT

v_gene: TRBV2
d_gene: TRBD1
abundance: .
j_gene: TRBJ1-6
CDR3aa: CASSESRQGGGSPLHF
CDR3nt: TGTGCCAGCAGTGAATCGAGACAGGGGGGAGGTTCACCCCTCCACTTT

v_gene: TRBV3-1/TRBV3-2
d_gene: TRBD2
abundance: .
j_gene: TRBJ2-5
CDR3aa: CASSRLAGGSEETQYF
CDR3nt: TGTGCCAGCAGCCGACTAGCGGGGGGAAGTGAAGAGACCCAGTACTTC

v_gene: TRBV6-5
d_gene: TRBD1
abundance: .
j_gene: TRBJ2-7
CDR3aa: CASSWTGQVGGQYF
CDR3nt: TGTGCCAGCAGTTGGACAGGCCAGGTTGGAGGGCAGTACTTC

v_gene: TRBV5-1
d_gene: .
abundance: .
j_gene: TRBJ1-1
CDR3aa: CASSFWTENTEAFF
CDR3nt: TGCGCCAGCAGCTTTTGGACAGAAAACACTGAAGCTTTCTTT

v_gene: TRBV2
d_gene: .
abundance: once
j_gene: TRBJ1-1
CDR3aa: CASTATRGTNTEAFF
CDR3nt: TGTGCCAGCACTGCCACCCGGGGGACGAACACTGAAGCTTTCTTT

v_gene: TRBV10-3
d_gene: TRBD1
abundance: .
j_gene: TRBJ2-7
CDR3aa: CASTRGMGQSLEQYF
CDR3nt: TGTGCCTCCACGAGGGGGATGGGACAGTCGCTCGAGCAGTACTTC

v_gene: TRBV12-3/TRBV12-4
d_gene: .
abundance: .
j_gene: TRBJ2-4
CDR3aa: CASSLGGADIQYF
CDR3nt: TGTGCCAGCAGTTTAGGAGGCGCGGACATTCAGTACTTC

v_gene: TRBV5-1
d_gene: .
abundance: .
j_gene: TRBJ2-7
CDR3aa: CASSLAGGVVYEQYF
CDR3nt: TGCGCCAGCAGCTTGGCCGGGGGAGTAGTGTACGAGCAGTACTTC

v_gene: TRBV5-1
d_gene: .
abundance: few
j_gene: TRBJ1-4
CDR3aa: CASSFSPTDSNEKLFF
CDR3nt: TGCGCCAGCAGCTTCTCCCCGACAGACTCTAATGAAAAACTGTTTTTT

v_gene: TRBV13
d_gene: .
abundance: .
j_gene: TRBJ2-1
CDR3aa: CASSLSGAPLYNEQFF
CDR3nt: TGTGCCAGCAGCTTATCAGGGGCTCCTCTCTACAATGAGCAGTTCTTC

v_gene: TRBV5-1
d_gene: TRBD1
abundance: .
j_gene: TRBJ2-7
CDR3aa: CASSYGTGEMNEQYF
CDR3nt: TGCGCCAGCAGCTACGGGACAGGGGAAATGAACGAGCAGTACTTC

v_gene: TRBV7-2
d_gene: TRBD2
abundance: .
j_gene: TRBJ2-1
CDR3aa: CASSLARASGGRNEQFF
CDR3nt: TGTGCCAGCAGCTTAGCTCGGGCTAGCGGGGGGAGGAATGAGCAGTTCTTC

v_gene: TRBV19
d_gene: TRBD2
abundance: .
j_gene: TRBJ2-2
CDR3aa: CASSTFPGGRGELFF
CDR3nt: TGTGCCAGTAGTACCTTTCCGGGGGGGCGCGGGGAGCTGTTTTTT

v_gene: TRBV10-2
d_gene: TRBD1
abundance: .
j_gene: TRBJ1-5
CDR3aa: CASRTGMDQPQHF
CDR3nt: TGCGCCAGCAGGACAGGGATGGATCAGCCCCAGCATTTT

v_gene: TRBV6-5
d_gene: .
abundance: .
j_gene: TRBJ1-5
CDR3aa: CASTLFGVSNQPQHF
CDR3nt: TGTGCCAGCACTCTCTTCGGGGTTAGCAATCAGCCCCAGCATTTT

v_gene: TRBV19
d_gene: TRBD1
abundance: once
j_gene: TRBJ1-5
CDR3aa: CASSLLPGQGALQPQHF
CDR3nt: TGTGCCAGTAGTCTTTTACCGGGACAGGGGGCCCTGCAGCCCCAGCATTTT

v_gene: TRBV6-5
d_gene: TRBD1
abundance: .
j_gene: TRBJ1-2
CDR3aa: CASSRDSAYGYTF
CDR3nt: TGTGCCAGCAGTCGGGACAGCGCCTATGGCTACACCTTC

v_gene: TRBV10-2
d_gene: TRBD2
abundance: .
j_gene: TRBJ2-3
CDR3aa: CASERAGGLDTQYF
CDR3nt: TGCGCCAGCGAAAGAGCGGGGGGATTAGATACGCAGTATTTT

v_gene: TRBV7-3
d_gene: TRBD2
abundance: .
j_gene: TRBJ2-3
CDR3aa: CASSPAGGPATQYF
CDR3nt: TGTGCCAGCAGCCCCGCGGGGGGGCCAGCTACGCAGTATTTT

v_gene: TRBV4-2
d_gene: TRBD1
abundance: .
j_gene: TRBJ1-2
CDR3aa: CASSQVTGQASYGYTF
CDR3nt: TGTGCCAGCAGCCAGGTGACGGGACAGGCCTCCTATGGCTACACCTTC

v_gene: TRBV6-6
d_gene: .
abundance: .
j_gene: TRBJ1-6
CDR3aa: CASSSLPLGQGYSYNSPLHF
CDR3nt: TGTGCCAGCAGCTCCCTTCCGCTCGGGCAGGGGTACTCCTATAATTCACCCCTCCACTTT

v_gene: TRBV2
d_gene: .
abundance: .
j_gene: TRBJ2-3
CDR3aa: CASSEGRGTQYF
CDR3nt: TGTGCCAGCAGTGAGGGGCGGGGTACGCAGTATTTT

v_gene: TRBV5-4
d_gene: TRBD1
abundance: .
j_gene: TRBJ1-4
CDR3aa: CASSPRGRTGNEKLFF
CDR3nt: TGTGCCAGCAGCCCCCGGGGCAGGACAGGGAATGAAAAACTGTTTTTT

v_gene: TRBV5-1
d_gene: TRBD1
abundance: .
j_gene: TRBJ1-4
CDR3aa: CASSLRGTGNEKLFF
CDR3nt: TGCGCCAGCAGCCTTCGGGGGACAGGGAATGAAAAACTGTTTTTT

v_gene: TRBV11-2
d_gene: TRBD1
abundance: .
j_gene: TRBJ2-7
CDR3aa: CASSPGTGYYEQYF
CDR3nt: TGTGCCAGCAGCCCTGGGACAGGATATTACGAGCAGTACTTC

v_gene: TRBV4-3
d_gene: .
abundance: .
j_gene: TRBJ2-7
CDR3aa: CASSQDVIYEQYF
CDR3nt: TGCGCCAGCAGCCAAGATGTAATCTACGAGCAGTACTTC

v_gene: TRBV7-3
d_gene: TRBD1
abundance: .
j_gene: TRBJ1-1
CDR3aa: CASSSQQGPDTEAFF
CDR3nt: TGTGCCAGCAGCTCCCAACAGGGGCCCGATACTGAAGCTTTCTTT

v_gene: TRBV21-1
d_gene: .
abundance: .
j_gene: TRBJ2-6
CDR3aa: CASSKEVRGSGANVLTF
CDR3nt: TGTGCCAGCAGCAAAGAGGTCAGGGGCTCTGGGGCCAACGTCCTGACTTTC